The sequence of this T cell receptor (beta chain) was determined in a study of T cell repertoires in cytomegalovirus infection. Study-wide results and caveats: The ex vivo response was dominated by HLA-C-restricted CMV-specific TCR beta clonotypes.

CDR3 size: 17 residues. Germline CDR1 and CDR2: MGHRA and YSYEKL. TCRdb independently ran MiXCR on the reads; one entry per CDR3 protein. The table lists around 360,000 distinct CDR3 sequences, about 34% of them singletons. About this clonotype itself: The target antigen is unknown. An end of the junction does not agree with germline; a read error may underlie this.

Source: cultured PBMCs, taken from culture after CMV antigen stimulation. The TCR comes from a human donor in good health (CMV status not recorded). Some clones in this sample may be carry-over from other donors' samples. The rearrangement joins TRBV4-1 to TRBJ2-3, with 10 bases lining up with TRBD2. CDR3 nucleotide sequence: TGTGCCAGCAGCCAAGGTCAAGCGGGAGGGCCTACAGATACGCAGTATTTT. Amino acid sequence: CASSQGQAGGPTDTQYF.